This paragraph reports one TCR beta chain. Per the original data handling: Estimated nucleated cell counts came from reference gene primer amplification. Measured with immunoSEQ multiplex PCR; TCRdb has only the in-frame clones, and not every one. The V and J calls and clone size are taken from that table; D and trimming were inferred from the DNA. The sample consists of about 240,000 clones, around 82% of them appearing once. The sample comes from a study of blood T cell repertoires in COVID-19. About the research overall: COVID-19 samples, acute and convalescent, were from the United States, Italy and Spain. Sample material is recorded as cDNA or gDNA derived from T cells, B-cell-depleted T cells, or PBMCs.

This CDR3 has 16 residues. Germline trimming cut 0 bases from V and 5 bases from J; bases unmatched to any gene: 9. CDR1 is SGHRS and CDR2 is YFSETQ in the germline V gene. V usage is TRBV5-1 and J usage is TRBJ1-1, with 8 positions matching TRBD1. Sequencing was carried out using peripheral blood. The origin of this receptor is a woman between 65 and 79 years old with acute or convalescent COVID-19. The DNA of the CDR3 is TGCGCCAGCAGCTTGGCGTGGACAGGGTTAGAGACTGAAGCTTTCTTT. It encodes CASSLAWTGLETEAFF.